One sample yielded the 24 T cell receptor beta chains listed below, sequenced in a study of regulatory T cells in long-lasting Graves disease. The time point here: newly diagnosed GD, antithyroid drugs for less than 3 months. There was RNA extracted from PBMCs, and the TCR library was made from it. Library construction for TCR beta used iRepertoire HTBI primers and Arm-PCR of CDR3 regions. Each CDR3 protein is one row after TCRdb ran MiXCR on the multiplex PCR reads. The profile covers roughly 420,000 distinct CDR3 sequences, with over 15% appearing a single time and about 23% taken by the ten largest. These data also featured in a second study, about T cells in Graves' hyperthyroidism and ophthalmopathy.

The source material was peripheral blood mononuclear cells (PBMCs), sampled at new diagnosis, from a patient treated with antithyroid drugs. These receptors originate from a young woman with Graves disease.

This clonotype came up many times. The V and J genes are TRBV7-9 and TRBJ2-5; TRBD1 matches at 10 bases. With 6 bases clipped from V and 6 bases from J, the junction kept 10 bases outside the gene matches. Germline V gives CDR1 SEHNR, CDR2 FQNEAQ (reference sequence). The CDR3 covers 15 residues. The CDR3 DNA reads TGTGCCAGCAGTTCCGGGACAGGGGTTGGGAAGACCCAGTACTTC. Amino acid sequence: CASSSGTGVGKTQYF.

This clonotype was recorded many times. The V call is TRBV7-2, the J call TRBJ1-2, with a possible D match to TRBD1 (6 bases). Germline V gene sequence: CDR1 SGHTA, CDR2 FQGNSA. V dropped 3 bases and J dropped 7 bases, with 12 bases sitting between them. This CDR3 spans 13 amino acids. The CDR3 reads CASSFNRALGYTF. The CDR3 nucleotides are TGTGCCAGCAGCTTCAACAGGGCCCTTGGCTACACCTTC.

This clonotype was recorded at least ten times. This CDR3 reads CASSRSGLTDTQYF. The DNA of the CDR3 is TGTGCCAGCAGCCGCTCCGGTTTAACAGATACGCAGTATTTT. The genes are TRBV28 and TRBJ2-3; no reliable D call. The CDR3 is 14 amino acids. From germline, CDR1 is MDHEN and CDR2 SYDVKM. Trimming removed 6 bases from V and 3 bases from J, with 13 bases in between.

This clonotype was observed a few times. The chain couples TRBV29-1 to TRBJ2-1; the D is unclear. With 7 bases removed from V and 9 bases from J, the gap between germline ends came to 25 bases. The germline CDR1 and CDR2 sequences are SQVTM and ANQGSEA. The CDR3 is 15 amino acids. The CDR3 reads CSAEGESIFAAEQFF. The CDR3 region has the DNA TGCAGCGCAGAAGGTGAGTCTATCTTCGCCGCTGAGCAGTTCTTC.

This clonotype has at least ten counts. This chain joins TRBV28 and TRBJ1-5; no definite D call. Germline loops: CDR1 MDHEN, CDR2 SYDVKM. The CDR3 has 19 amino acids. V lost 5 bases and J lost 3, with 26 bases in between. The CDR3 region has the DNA TGTGCCAGCAGTCTATCAAGACTTAAGGGTTTTAAGGACAATCAGCCCCAGCATTTT. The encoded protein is CASSLSRLKGFKDNQPQHF.

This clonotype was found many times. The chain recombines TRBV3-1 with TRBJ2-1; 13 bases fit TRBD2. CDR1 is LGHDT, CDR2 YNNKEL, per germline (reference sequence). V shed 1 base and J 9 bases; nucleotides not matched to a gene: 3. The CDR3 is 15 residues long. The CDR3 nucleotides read TGTGCCAGCAGCCAAGCGGGACTAGCGGGACTTGAGCAGTTCTTC. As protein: CASSQAGLAGLEQFF.

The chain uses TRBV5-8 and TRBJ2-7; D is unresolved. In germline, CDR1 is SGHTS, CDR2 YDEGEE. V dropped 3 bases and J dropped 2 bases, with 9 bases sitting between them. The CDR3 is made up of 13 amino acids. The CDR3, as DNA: TGTGCCAGCAGCTCACTCAATACCTACGAGCAGTACTTC. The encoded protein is CASSSLNTYEQYF.

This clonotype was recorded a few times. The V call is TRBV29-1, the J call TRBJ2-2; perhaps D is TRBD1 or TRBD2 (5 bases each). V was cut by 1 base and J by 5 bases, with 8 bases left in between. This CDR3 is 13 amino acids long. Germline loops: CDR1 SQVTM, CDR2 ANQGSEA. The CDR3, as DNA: TGCAGCGTTGAAGTCGAGGGGACCGGGGAGCTGTTTTTT. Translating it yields CSVEVEGTGELFF.

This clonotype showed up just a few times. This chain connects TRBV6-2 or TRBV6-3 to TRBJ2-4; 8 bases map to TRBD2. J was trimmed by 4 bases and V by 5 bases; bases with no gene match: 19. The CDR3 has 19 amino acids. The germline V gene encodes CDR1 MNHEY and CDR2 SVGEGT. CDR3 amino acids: CASSSGYTSGTGSKNIQYF. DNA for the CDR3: TGTGCCAGCAGTAGTGGCTACACTAGCGGCACAGGTTCAAAAAACATTCAGTACTTC.

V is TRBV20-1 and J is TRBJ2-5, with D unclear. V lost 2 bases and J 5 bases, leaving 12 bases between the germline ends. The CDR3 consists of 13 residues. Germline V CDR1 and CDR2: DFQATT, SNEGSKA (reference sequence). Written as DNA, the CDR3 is TGCAGTGCTAGACCTTTATTTGGGGAGACCCAGTACTTC. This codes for CSARPLFGETQYF.

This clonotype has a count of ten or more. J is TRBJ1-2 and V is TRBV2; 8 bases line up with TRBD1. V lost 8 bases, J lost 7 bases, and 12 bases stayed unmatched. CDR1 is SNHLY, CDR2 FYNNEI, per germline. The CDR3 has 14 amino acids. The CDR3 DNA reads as TGTGCCAGCGGCTTACAGGGGGATTTTGCTGGCTACACCTTC. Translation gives CASGLQGDFAGYTF.

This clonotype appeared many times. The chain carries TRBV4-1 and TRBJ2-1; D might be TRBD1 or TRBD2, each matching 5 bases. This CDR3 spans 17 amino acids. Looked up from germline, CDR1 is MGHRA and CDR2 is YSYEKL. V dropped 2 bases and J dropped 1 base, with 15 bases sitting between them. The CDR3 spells CASSQLDFGASYNEQFF. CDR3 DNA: TGCGCCAGCAGCCAACTAGATTTCGGGGCATCCTACAATGAGCAGTTCTTC.

CDR3 protein: CASSQTDGTEPYNEQFF. CDR3 nucleotides: TGTGCCAGTAGTCAAACGGACGGGACCGAACCCTACAATGAGCAGTTCTTC. The chain recombines TRBV19 with TRBJ2-1; D possibly uses TRBD1 or TRBD2 (5 bases each). CDR1 and CDR2 (germline): LNHDA, SQIVND (reference sequence). The CDR3 spans 17 residues. Trimming pared 5 bases from V and 2 bases from J, leaving 19 bases between.

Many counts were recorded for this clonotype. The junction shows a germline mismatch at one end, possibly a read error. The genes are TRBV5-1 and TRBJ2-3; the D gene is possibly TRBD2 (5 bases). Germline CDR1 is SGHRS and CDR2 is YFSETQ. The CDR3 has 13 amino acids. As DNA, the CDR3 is TGTGCCAGCAGCTTGGAGGGCACAGATACGCAGTATTTT. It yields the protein CASSLEGTDTQYF.

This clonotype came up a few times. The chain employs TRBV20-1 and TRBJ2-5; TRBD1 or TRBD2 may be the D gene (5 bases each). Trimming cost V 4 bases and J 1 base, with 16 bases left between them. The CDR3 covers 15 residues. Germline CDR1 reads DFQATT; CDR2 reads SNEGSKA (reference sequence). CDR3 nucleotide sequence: TGCAGTGCTACCGGGACGACCAACGGCCAAGAGACCCAGTACTTC. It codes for CSATGTTNGQETQYF.

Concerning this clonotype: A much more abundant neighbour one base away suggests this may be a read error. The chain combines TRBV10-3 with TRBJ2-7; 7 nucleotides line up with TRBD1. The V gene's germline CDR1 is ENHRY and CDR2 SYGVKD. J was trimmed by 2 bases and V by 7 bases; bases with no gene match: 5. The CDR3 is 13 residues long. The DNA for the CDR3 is TGTGCCATCAAATTGGACAGGCCCTACGAGCAGTACTTC. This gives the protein CAIKLDRPYEQYF.

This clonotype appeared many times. CDR3 bases: TGCAGTGCAACCCAAACAGGGACGACTAGCGGGAGGCTAAAGACCCAGTACTTC. It translates to CSATQTGTTSGRLKTQYF. J is TRBJ2-5 and V is TRBV20-1; 13 nucleotides line up with TRBD2. Germline assignment: CDR1 DFQATT and CDR2 SNEGSKA (reference sequence). This CDR3 has 18 amino acids. V lost 6 bases and J lost 6; bases outside the gene matches: 19.

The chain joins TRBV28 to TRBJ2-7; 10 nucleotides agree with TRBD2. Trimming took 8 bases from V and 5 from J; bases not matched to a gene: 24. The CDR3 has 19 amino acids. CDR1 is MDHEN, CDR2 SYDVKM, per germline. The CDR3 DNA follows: TGTGCCAGCCACCCCCGAGGTCTAGCGGGAGTAGTCTGGGCTGACGAGCAGTACTTC. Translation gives CASHPRGLAGVVWADEQYF.

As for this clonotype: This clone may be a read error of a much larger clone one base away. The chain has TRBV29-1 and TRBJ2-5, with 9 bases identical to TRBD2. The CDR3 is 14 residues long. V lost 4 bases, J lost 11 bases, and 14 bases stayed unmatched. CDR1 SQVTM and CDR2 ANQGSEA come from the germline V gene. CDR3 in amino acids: CSVGGTSRFNEQYF. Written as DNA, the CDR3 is TGCAGCGTTGGGGGGACTAGCCGCTTCAATGAGCAGTACTTC. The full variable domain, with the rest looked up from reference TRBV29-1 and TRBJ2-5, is SAVISQKPSRDICQRGTSLTIQCQVDSQVTMMFWYRQQPGQSLTLIATANQGSEATYESGFVIDKFPISRPNLTFSTLTVSNMSPEDSSIYLCSVGGTSRFNEQYFGPGTRLLVL.

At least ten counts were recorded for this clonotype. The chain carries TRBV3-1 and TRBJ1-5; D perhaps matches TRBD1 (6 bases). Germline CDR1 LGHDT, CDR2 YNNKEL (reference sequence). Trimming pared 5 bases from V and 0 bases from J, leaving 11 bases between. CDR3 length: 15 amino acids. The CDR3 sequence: CASSLGHYSNQPQHF. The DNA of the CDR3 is TGTGCCAGCAGCTTGGGACACTATAGCAATCAGCCCCAGCATTTT.

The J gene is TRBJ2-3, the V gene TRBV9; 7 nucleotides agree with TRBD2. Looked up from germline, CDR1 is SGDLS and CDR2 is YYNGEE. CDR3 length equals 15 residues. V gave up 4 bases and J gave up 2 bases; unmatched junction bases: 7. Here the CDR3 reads CASSPSGSPTDTQYF. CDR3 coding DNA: TGTGCCAGCAGCCCTAGCGGTTCTCCCACAGATACGCAGTATTTT.

This CDR3 is CASSLYLLWRVSTEAFF. The CDR3 bases are TGTGCCAGCAGTTTATATCTGTTGTGGAGGGTGAGCACTGAAGCTTTCTTT. The gene calls are TRBV27 and TRBJ1-1; D remains ambiguous. The CDR3 runs 17 residues. CDR1 MNHEY and CDR2 SMNVEV come from the germline V gene (reference sequence). The germline V and J ends were trimmed by 1 base and 4 bases, with 19 bases remaining between them.

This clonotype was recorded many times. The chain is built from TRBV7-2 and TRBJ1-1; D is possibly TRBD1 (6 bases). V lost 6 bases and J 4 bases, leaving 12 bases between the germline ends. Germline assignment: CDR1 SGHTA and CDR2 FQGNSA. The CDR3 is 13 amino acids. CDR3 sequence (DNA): TGTGCCAGCAGTTCACAGGGAGGCACTGAAGCTTTCTTT. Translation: CASSSQGGTEAFF.

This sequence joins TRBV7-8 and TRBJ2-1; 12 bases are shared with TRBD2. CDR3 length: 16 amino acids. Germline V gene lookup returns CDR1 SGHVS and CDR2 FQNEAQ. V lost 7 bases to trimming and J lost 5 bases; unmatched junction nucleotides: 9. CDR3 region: CASTQPGLAGNNEQFF. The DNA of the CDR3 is TGTGCCAGCACCCAACCGGGACTAGCGGGTAACAATGAGCAGTTCTTC.